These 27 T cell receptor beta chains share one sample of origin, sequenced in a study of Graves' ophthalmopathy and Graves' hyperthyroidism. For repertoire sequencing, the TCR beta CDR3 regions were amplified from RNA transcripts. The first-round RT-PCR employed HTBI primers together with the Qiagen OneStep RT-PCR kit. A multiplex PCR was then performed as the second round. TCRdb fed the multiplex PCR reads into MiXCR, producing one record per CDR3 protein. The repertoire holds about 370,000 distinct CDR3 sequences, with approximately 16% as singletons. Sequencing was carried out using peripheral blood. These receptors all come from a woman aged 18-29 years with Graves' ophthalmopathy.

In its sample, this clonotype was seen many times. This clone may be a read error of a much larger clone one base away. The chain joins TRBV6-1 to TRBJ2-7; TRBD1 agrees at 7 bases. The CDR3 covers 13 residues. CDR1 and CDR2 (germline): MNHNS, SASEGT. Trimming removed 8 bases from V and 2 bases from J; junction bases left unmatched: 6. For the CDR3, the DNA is TGTGCCAGCGGAACAGGGGAAACCTACGAGCAGTACTTC. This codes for CASGTGETYEQYF.

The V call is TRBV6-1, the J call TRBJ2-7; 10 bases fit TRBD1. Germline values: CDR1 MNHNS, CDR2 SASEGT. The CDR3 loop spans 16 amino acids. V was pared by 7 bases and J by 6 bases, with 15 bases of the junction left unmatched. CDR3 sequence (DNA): TGTGCCAGCACCACCAACTCCGGGACAGGGGAGGGCGAGCAGTACTTC. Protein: CASTTNSGTGEGEQYF.

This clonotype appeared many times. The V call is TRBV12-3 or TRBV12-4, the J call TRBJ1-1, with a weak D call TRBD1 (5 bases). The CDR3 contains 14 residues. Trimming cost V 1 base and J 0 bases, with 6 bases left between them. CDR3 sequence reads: CASSLGQLNTEAFF. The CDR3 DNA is TGTGCCAGCAGTTTAGGACAGCTGAACACTGAAGCTTTCTTT.

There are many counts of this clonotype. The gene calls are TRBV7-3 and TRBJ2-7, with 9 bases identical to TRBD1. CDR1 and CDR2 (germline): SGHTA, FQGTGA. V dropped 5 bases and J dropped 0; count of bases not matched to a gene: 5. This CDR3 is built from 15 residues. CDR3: CASSAGTGTSYEQYF. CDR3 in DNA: TGTGCCAGCAGCGCCGGGACAGGGACCTCCTACGAGCAGTACTTC.

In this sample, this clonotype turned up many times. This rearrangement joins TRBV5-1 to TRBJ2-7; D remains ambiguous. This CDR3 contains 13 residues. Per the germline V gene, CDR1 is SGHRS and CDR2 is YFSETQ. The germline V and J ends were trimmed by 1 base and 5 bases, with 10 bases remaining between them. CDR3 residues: CASSLTVSNEQYF. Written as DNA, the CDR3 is TGCGCCAGCAGCTTGACAGTTTCCAACGAGCAGTACTTC.

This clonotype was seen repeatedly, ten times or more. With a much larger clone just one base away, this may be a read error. CDR3 sequence (DNA): TGCAGTGCTAGCAGGGACACTGAAGCTTTCTTT. As protein: CSASRDTEAFF. The rearrangement links TRBV20-1 to TRBJ1-1; the D gene is possibly TRBD1 (5 bases). Germline V CDR1 and CDR2: DFQATT, SNEGSKA (reference sequence). The V and J ends lost 3 bases and 3 bases respectively, with 5 bases between them. The CDR3 spans 11 residues.

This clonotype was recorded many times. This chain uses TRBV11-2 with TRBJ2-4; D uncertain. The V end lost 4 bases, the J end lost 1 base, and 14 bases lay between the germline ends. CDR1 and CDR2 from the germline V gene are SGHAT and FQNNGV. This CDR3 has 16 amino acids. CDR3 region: CASSSILVDAKNIQYF. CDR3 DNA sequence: TGTGCCAGCAGCTCCATCCTCGTTGACGCCAAAAACATTCAGTACTTC.

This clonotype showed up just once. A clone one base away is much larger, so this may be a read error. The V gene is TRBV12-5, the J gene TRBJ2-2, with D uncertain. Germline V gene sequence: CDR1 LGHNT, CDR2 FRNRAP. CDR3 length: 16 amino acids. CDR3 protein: CASRLVRGDNTGELFF. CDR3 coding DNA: TGTGCTAGTCGTTTGGTACGAGGTGACAACACCGGGGAGCTGTTTTTT. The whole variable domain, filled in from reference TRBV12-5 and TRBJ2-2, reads DARVTQTPRHKVTEMGQEVTMRCQPILGHNTVFWYRQTMMQGLELLAYFRNRAPLDDSGMPKDRFSAEMPDATLATLKIQPSEPRDSAVYFCASRLVRGDNTGELFFGEGSRLTVL.

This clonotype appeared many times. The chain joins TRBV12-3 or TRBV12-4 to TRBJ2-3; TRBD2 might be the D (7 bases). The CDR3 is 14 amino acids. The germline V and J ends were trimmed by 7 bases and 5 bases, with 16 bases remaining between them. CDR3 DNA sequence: TGTGCCAGCACAGGGGCGGGAGATATAGATACGCAGTATTTT. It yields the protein CASTGAGDIDTQYF.

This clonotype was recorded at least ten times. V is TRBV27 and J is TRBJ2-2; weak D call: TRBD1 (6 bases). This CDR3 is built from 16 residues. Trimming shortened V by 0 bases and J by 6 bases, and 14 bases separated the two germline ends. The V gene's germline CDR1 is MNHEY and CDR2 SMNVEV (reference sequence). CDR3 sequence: CASSLSAGVLAGELFF. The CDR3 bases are TGTGCCAGCAGTTTATCGGCAGGGGTGTTGGCCGGGGAGCTGTTTTTT.

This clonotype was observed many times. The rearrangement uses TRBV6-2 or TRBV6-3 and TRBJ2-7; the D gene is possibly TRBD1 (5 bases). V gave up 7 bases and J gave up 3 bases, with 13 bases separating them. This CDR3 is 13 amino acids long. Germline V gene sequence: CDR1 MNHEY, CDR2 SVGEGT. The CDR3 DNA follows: TGTGCCAGCAATGGGGCAGGGATCTACGAGCAGTACTTC. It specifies CASNGAGIYEQYF.

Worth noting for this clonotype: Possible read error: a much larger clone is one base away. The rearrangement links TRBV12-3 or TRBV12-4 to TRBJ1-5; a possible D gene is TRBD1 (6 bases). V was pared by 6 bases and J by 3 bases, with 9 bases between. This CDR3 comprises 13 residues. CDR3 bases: TGTGCCAGCAGCCAGGGGTTCAATCAGCCCCAGCATTTT. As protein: CASSQGFNQPQHF.

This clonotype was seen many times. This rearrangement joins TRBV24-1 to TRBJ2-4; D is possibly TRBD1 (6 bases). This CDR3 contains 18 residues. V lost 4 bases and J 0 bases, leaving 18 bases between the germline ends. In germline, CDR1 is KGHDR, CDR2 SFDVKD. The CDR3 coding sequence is TGTGCCACCAGTGAACCCAGACCAACAGGGTCAGCCAAAAACATTCAGTACTTC. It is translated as CATSEPRPTGSAKNIQYF.

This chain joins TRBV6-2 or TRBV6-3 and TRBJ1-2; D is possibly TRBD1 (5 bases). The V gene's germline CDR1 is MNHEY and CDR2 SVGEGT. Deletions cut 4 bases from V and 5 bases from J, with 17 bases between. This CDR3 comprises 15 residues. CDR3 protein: CASSSPYRNPYGYTF. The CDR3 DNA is TGTGCCAGCAGTTCTCCCTACAGGAACCCTTATGGCTACACCTTC.

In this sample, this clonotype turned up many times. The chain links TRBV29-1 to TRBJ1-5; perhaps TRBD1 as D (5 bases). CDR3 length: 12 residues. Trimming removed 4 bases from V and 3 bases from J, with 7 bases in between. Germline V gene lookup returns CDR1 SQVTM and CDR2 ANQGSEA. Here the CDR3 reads CSVGGDNQPQHF. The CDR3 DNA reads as TGCAGCGTTGGGGGGGACAATCAGCCCCAGCATTTT.

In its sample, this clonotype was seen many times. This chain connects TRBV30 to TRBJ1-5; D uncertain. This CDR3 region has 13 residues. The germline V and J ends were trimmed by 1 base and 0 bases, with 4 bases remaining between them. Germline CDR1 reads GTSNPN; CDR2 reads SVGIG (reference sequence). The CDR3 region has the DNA TGTGCCTGGAGTGGGGATAGCAATCAGCCCCAGCATTTT. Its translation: CAWSGDSNQPQHF.

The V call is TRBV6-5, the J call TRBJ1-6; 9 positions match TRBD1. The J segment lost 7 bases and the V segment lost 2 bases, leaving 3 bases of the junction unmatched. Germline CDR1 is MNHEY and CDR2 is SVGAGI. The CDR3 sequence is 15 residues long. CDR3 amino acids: CASSYGTGTNSPLHF. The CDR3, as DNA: TGTGCCAGCAGTTACGGGACAGGGACCAATTCACCCCTCCACTTT.

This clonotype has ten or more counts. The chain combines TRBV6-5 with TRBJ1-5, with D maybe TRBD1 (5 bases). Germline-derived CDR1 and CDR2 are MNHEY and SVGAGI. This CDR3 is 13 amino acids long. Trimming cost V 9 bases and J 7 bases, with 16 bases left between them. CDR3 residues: CASFEGDHQPQHF. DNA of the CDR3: TGTGCCAGTTTCGAAGGGGATCACCAGCCCCAGCATTTT.

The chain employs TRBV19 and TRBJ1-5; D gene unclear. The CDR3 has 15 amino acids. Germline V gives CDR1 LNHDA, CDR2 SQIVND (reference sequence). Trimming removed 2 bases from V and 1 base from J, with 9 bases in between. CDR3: CASSIWGSSNQPQHF. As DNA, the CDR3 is TGTGCCAGTAGTATATGGGGATCCAGCAATCAGCCCCAGCATTTT.

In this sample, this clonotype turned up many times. In nucleotides, the CDR3 is TGTGCCACCAGCAGGGCCTACGAGCGGTCGAGGACCGGGGAGCTGTTTTTT. It encodes CATSRAYERSRTGELFF. The rearrangement joins TRBV15 to TRBJ2-2; tentative D call: TRBD2 (5 bases). Trimming removed 3 bases from V and 5 bases from J, with 19 bases in between. The CDR3 length is 17 residues. The germline CDR1 and CDR2 sequences are LNHNV and YYDKDF (reference sequence).

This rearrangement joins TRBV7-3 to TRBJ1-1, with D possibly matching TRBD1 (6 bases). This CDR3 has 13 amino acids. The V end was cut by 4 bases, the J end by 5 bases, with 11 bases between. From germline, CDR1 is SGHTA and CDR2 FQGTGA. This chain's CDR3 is CASSWGRETEAFF. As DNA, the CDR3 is TGTGCCAGCAGCTGGGGGCGGGAAACTGAAGCTTTCTTT.

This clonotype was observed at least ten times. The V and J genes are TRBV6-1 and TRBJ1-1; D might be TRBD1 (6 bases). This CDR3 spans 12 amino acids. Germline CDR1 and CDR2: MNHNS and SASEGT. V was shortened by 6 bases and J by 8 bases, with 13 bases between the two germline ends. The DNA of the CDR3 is TGTGCCAGCAGAGACAGGACGGCCGAAGCTTTCTTT. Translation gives CASRDRTAEAFF.

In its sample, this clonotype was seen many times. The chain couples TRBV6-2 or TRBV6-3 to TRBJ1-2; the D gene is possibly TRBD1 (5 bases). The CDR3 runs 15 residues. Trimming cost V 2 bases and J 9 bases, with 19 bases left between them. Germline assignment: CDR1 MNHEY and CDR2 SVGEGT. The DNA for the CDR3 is TGTGCCAGCAGTTACCTTGACAGCTTGCCTTTGTGCTACACCTTC. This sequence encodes CASSYLDSLPLCYTF.

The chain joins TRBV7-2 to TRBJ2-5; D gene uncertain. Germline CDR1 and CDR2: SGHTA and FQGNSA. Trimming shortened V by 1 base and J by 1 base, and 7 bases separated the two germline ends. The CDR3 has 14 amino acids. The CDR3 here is CASSLGRLQETQYF. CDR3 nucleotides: TGTGCCAGCAGCTTAGGACGCCTCCAAGAGACCCAGTACTTC.

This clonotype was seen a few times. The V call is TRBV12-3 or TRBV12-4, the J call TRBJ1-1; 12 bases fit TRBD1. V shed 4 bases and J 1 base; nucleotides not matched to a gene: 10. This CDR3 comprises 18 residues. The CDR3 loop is CASSSGVGTGGPNTEAFF. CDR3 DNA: TGTGCCAGCAGTTCAGGTGTTGGGACAGGGGGCCCGAACACTGAAGCTTTCTTT.

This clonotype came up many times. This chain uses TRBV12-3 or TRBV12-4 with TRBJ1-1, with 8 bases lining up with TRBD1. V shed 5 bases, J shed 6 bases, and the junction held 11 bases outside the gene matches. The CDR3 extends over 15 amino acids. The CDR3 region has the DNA TGTGCCAGCAGTCCCCTAACAGGGGGAATCGCTGAAGCTTTCTTT. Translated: CASSPLTGGIAEAFF.

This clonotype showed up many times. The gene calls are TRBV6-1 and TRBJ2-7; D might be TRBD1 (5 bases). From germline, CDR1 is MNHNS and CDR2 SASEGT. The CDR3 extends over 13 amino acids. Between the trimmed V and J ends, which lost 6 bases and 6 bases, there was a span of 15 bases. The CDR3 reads CASRTDSALEQYF. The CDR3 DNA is TGTGCCAGCAGAACTGACAGTGCGCTCGAGCAGTACTTC.